Below, 32 T cell receptor beta chains from the same sample are listed, as sequenced in a study of blood T cell repertoires in COVID-19. This table comes from immunoSEQ multiplex PCR, and its TCRdb copy is limited to in-frame clones, with some not included. The table lists approximately 350,000 clones, over 70% of them singletons. Material for sequencing was peripheral blood. The receptors come from a woman between 50 and 59 years old with COVID-19, enrolled during active disease.

This chain joins TRBV21-1 and TRBJ2-3; the table's D call, TRBD2, has no DNA check behind it. TRBV21-1 is reported as a pseudogene. The CDR3 has 15 residues. DNA of the CDR3: TGTGCCAGCAGCACGGAGGGTGGGAGCACAGATACGCAGTATTTT. Protein product: CASSTEGGSTDTQYF.

The CDR3 region is CASSLAEGGVDGYTF. The CDR3, as DNA: TGCGCCAGCAGCTTGGCCGAGGGCGGAGTCGATGGCTACACCTTC. The chain joins TRBV5-1 to TRBJ1-2; unclear D gene. This CDR3 has 15 residues. The germline gives CDR1 SGHRS, CDR2 YFSETQ. V shed 0 bases and J shed 6 bases, with 15 bases lying between them.

The V and J genes are TRBV18 and TRBJ2-7; possible D gene TRBD2, 6 bases. The CDR3 is 15 amino acids. The germline V and J ends were trimmed by 1 base and 0 bases, with 10 bases remaining between them. Germline V gives CDR1 KGHSH, CDR2 LQKENI. The chain's CDR3 is CASSPLAVGSYEQYF. CDR3 DNA: TGTGCCAGCTCACCACTAGCGGTCGGCTCCTACGAGCAGTACTTC.

The V call is TRBV29-1, the J call TRBJ1-1; D is perhaps TRBD1 (6 bases). Germline lookup yields CDR1 SQVTM and CDR2 ANQGSEA. The CDR3 is 12 amino acids. The ends were cut back, 7 bases at V and 6 bases at J, with 15 bases in the middle. The CDR3 protein is CSALNRVAEAFF. The DNA for the CDR3 is TGCAGCGCATTGAACAGGGTGGCTGAAGCTTTCTTT.

The V gene is TRBV7-9, the J gene TRBJ1-4; D call uncertain. The CDR3 consists of 15 residues. Germline V gene sequence: CDR1 SEHNR, CDR2 FQNEAQ (reference sequence). Trimming took off 1 base at V and 2 bases at J, with 8 bases between the two ends. The CDR3 DNA follows: TGTGCCAGCAGCTTAGGAGGTGATACTAATGAAAAACTGTTTTTT. Protein sequence: CASSLGGDTNEKLFF.

The chain recombines TRBV6-6 with TRBJ2-5; 9 positions agree with TRBD1. This CDR3 is built from 15 residues. V gave up 2 bases and J gave up 5 bases; unmatched junction bases: 6. Germline V gene lookup returns CDR1 MNHNY and CDR2 SVGAGI (reference sequence). The CDR3 DNA sequence: TGTGCCAGCAGTTACCTCGGACAGGGGCAGGAGACCCAGTACTTC. It encodes CASSYLGQGQETQYF.

The chain combines TRBV7-9 with TRBJ2-1; 9 bases match TRBD2. V gave up 2 bases and J gave up 3 bases; unmatched junction bases: 8. In germline, CDR1 is SEHNR, CDR2 FQNEAQ (reference sequence). The CDR3 has 17 residues. CDR3 amino acids: CASSLLEASGNYNEQFF. DNA of the CDR3: TGTGCCAGCAGCTTATTAGAAGCTAGCGGGAACTACAATGAGCAGTTCTTC. The full variable domain, its missing parts supplied by reference TRBV7-9 and TRBJ2-1, is DTGVSQNPRHKITKRGQNVTFRCDPISEHNRLYWYRQTLGQGPEFLTYFQNEAQLEKSRLLSDRFSAERPKGSFSTLEIQRTEQGDSAMYLCASSLLEASGNYNEQFFGPGTRLTVL.

As concerns this clone: The sample has other DNA sequences that encode this CDR3 too. The CDR3 sequence: CASRGTSYNEQFF. CDR3 nucleotides: TGTGCCAGCAGAGGGACTTCCTACAATGAGCAGTTCTTC. The chain joins TRBV7-9 to TRBJ2-1; weak D call: TRBD2 (6 bases). The CDR3 has 13 amino acids. Trimming shortened V by 6 bases and J by 1 base, and 7 bases separated the two germline ends. CDR1 is SEHNR, CDR2 FQNEAQ, per germline (reference sequence). The full variable domain, its missing parts supplied by reference TRBV7-9 and TRBJ2-1, is DTGVSQNPRHKITKRGQNVTFRCDPISEHNRLYWYRQTLGQGPEFLTYFQNEAQLEKSRLLSDRFSAERPKGSFSTLEIQRTEQGDSAMYLCASRGTSYNEQFFGPGTRLTVL.

This chain connects TRBV7-3 to TRBJ1-1; D remains ambiguous. The germline V gene encodes CDR1 SGHTA and CDR2 FQGTGA. This CDR3 is 10 amino acids long. V lost 4 bases and J lost 8, with 5 bases in between. The CDR3 spells CASSSTEAFF. DNA for the CDR3: TGTGCCAGCAGCTCGACAGAAGCTTTCTTT.

This chain uses TRBV11-2 with TRBJ2-1; TRBD2 agrees at 9 bases. The junction had 14 bases not matched to a gene; V was cut back by 5 bases and J by 9 bases. Looked up from germline, CDR1 is SGHAT and CDR2 is FQNNGV. The CDR3 covers 16 residues. The CDR3 sequence: CASSIGAAGGQGEQFF. The CDR3 DNA is TGTGCCAGCAGCATAGGAGCGGCGGGAGGGCAGGGTGAGCAGTTCTTC.

The chain joins TRBV6-5 to TRBJ2-1, with 7 bases fitting TRBD2. J was trimmed by 7 bases and V by 2 bases; bases with no gene match: 5. CDR3 size: 14 residues. Germline V gene sequence: CDR1 MNHEY, CDR2 SVGAGI. The DNA of the CDR3 is TGTGCCAGCAGTTACGGCGGGAGCGTAAATGAGCAGTTCTTC. Translation: CASSYGGSVNEQFF.

This clone was found many times. The V and J genes are TRBV11-3 and TRBJ2-7; 8 bases agree with TRBD2. The CDR3 has 14 amino acids. V was pared by 2 bases and J by 0 bases, with 0 bases of the junction left unmatched. Germline V gives CDR1 SGHNT, CDR2 YENEEA. The CDR3 spells CASSLSGSSYEQYF. Written as DNA, the CDR3 is TGTGCCAGCAGCTTAAGCGGGAGCTCCTACGAGCAGTACTTC.

This chain links TRBV2 with TRBJ2-2; a possible D gene is TRBD1 (6 bases). This CDR3 region has 15 residues. Germline loops: CDR1 SNHLY, CDR2 FYNNEI. Between the trimmed V and J ends, which lost 6 bases and 3 bases, there was a span of 14 bases. The CDR3 nucleotides read TGTGCCAGCAGCCCGACAGGCGCCGACACCGGGGAGCTGTTTTTT. Translating it yields CASSPTGADTGELFF.

The V call is TRBV4-1, the J call TRBJ2-1; TRBD2 agrees at 7 bases. Germline V CDR1 and CDR2: MGHRA, YSYEKL. The CDR3 length is 15 residues. After removal of 2 bases from V and 7 bases from J, the junction contained 8 bases not matched to a gene. The DNA for the CDR3 is TGCGCCAGCAGCCAATTAGGCGGGAGCGTAAATGAGCAGTTCTTC. It specifies CASSQLGGSVNEQFF.

The genes are TRBV4-1 and TRBJ1-3; D is perhaps TRBD1 (5 bases). The CDR3 length is 19 residues. Per germline, CDR1 MGHRA and CDR2 YSYEKL. Trimming left V 3 bases short and J 0 bases short, with 21 bases between. The CDR3 protein is CASSQRRGTPESSGNTIYF. CDR3 DNA: TGCGCCAGCAGCCAGCGGCGGGGGACCCCGGAGAGCTCTGGAAACACCATATATTTT.

This clone has only a few counts. V usage is TRBV5-6 and J usage is TRBJ1-2; possible D gene TRBD1, 5 bases. With 3 bases removed from V and 4 bases from J, the gap between germline ends came to 10 bases. Germline V gives CDR1 SGHDT, CDR2 YYEEEE. The CDR3 length is 13 residues. The CDR3 bases are TGTGCCAGCAGCTCCGACACAGGCTATGGCTACACCTTC. As protein: CASSSDTGYGYTF.

The chain couples TRBV4-3 to TRBJ1-4; maybe TRBD1 (5 bases). Germline CDR1 LGHNA, CDR2 YSLEER. V was cut by 5 bases and J by 7 bases, with 20 bases left in between. The CDR3 has 16 amino acids. CDR3 region: CASSETSTTATEKLFF. CDR3 nucleotides: TGCGCCAGCAGCGAAACGAGTACGACAGCTACTGAAAAACTGTTTTTT.

The gene calls are TRBV19 and TRBJ1-5; D possibly corresponds to TRBD1 (6 bases). The germline CDR1 and CDR2 sequences are LNHDA and SQIVND (reference sequence). V shed 2 bases and J shed 3 bases, with 14 bases lying between them. This CDR3 has 16 amino acids. The CDR3 sequence: CASSISTGTPNQPQHF. The CDR3 DNA sequence: TGTGCCAGTAGTATATCCACCGGGACACCCAATCAGCCCCAGCATTTT. Drawing the rest from reference TRBV19 and TRBJ1-5, the complete variable domain is DGGITQSPKYLFRKEGQNVTLSCEQNLNHDAMYWYRQDPGQGLRLIYYSQIVNDFQKGDIAEGYSVSREKKESFPLTVTSAQKNPTAFYLCASSISTGTPNQPQHFGDGTRLSIL.

The chain carries TRBV21-1 and TRBJ1-2; the DNA was not used to check the table's D call, TRBD1. TRBV21-1 is annotated as a pseudogene. The CDR3 length is 15 residues. The CDR3, as DNA: TGTGCCAGCAGCAAGGCCGGGACAGGTTCAGCTGGCTACACCTTC. This sequence encodes CASSKAGTGSAGYTF.

The J gene is TRBJ1-5, the V gene TRBV4-3, with TRBD1 as a possible D gene (5 bases). V lost 0 bases, J lost 3 bases, and 9 bases lay in between. Germline V CDR1 and CDR2: LGHNA, YSLEER. The CDR3 has 15 amino acids. CDR3 bases: TGCGCCAGCAGCCAAGAACCAGGGAACAATCAGCCCCAGCATTTT. This translates into CASSQEPGNNQPQHF.

The rearrangement links TRBV7-3 to TRBJ2-7, with D possibly TRBD1 on 6 matching bases. Germline V CDR1 and CDR2: SGHTA, FQGTGA. Trimming took off 0 bases at V and 3 bases at J, with 6 bases between the two ends. The CDR3 is 13 amino acids. DNA for the CDR3: TGTGCCAGCAGCTTAACCAGGGGCTACGAGCAGTACTTC. It yields the protein CASSLTRGYEQYF.

The rearrangement joins TRBV27 to TRBJ1-2, with 11 bases aligning to TRBD1. Germline V CDR1 and CDR2: MNHEY, SMNVEV (reference sequence). CDR3 length: 18 amino acids. With 8 bases clipped from V and 0 bases from J, the junction kept 14 bases outside the gene matches. CDR3 DNA sequence: TGTGCCAGCCGCCAGGACAGGGGGCTGTTTAGTGCTAACTATGGCTACACCTTC. Translation: CASRQDRGLFSANYGYTF.

V and J are TRBV7-2 and TRBJ1-5; D ambiguous. V was shortened by 3 bases and J by 0 bases, with 6 bases between the two germline ends. The CDR3 covers 14 residues. In germline, CDR1 is SGHTA, CDR2 FQGNSA. CDR3 DNA: TGTGCCAGCAGCTTCAAGCCTAGCAATCAGCCCCAGCATTTT. This codes for CASSFKPSNQPQHF.

V is TRBV29-1 and J is TRBJ2-2; 9 nucleotides line up with TRBD1. With 6 bases clipped from V and 7 bases from J, the junction kept 6 bases outside the gene matches. There are 13 residues in the CDR3. Germline CDR1 is SQVTM and CDR2 is ANQGSEA. The CDR3 is CSVYRGQGGELFF. The CDR3 DNA sequence: TGCAGCGTGTACAGGGGGCAGGGCGGGGAGCTGTTTTTT.

The chain combines TRBV19 with TRBJ1-1; 8 nucleotides agree with TRBD1. Looked up from germline, CDR1 is LNHDA and CDR2 is SQIVND (reference sequence). J was trimmed by 4 bases and V by 4 bases; bases with no gene match: 11. The CDR3 has 16 residues. CDR3 DNA: TGTGCCAGTAGTAACCTCCCGGGCACAGGGGGCACTGAAGCTTTCTTT. Protein: CASSNLPGTGGTEAFF.

The V and J genes are TRBV6-5 and TRBJ2-1, with D uncertain. Germline values: CDR1 MNHEY, CDR2 SVGAGI. V dropped 2 bases and J dropped 5 bases, with 10 bases sitting between them. The CDR3 length is 14 residues. Here the CDR3 reads CASSYGRRNNEQFF. The CDR3 nucleotides read TGTGCCAGCAGTTACGGTAGAAGAAACAATGAGCAGTTCTTC.

This clone showed up just a few times. V gene TRBV27 combines with J gene TRBJ1-1, with D possibly matching TRBD1 (6 bases). V lost 3 bases, J lost 7 bases, and 12 bases lay in between. The CDR3 has 13 amino acids. CDR1 and CDR2 (germline): MNHEY, SMNVEV (reference sequence). This chain's CDR3 is CASSFWGGGEAFF. CDR3 DNA: TGTGCCAGCAGTTTCTGGGGAGGGGGTGAAGCTTTCTTT.

The rearrangement joins TRBV18 to TRBJ1-2; TRBD1 matches 8 bases. The junction had 6 bases not matched to a gene; V was cut back by 3 bases and J by 3 bases. The CDR3 is 15 amino acids. Germline loops: CDR1 KGHSH, CDR2 LQKENI. Written as DNA, the CDR3 is TGTGCCAGCTCACCCCAGGGGGCTCTCGACTATGGCTACACCTTC. This sequence encodes CASSPQGALDYGYTF.

The chain has TRBV5-4 and TRBJ2-5, with D uncertain. Trimming took 4 bases from V and 2 from J, leaving 9 bases between them. Germline loops: CDR1 SGHNT, CDR2 YYREEE (reference sequence). The CDR3 runs to 13 residues. The CDR3 loop is CASSRSQQETQYF. Here the CDR3 DNA reads TGTGCCAGCAGCAGGAGCCAGCAAGAGACCCAGTACTTC.

The chain carries TRBV6-5 and TRBJ1-2; D gene unclear. The CDR3 consists of 12 residues. Looked up from germline, CDR1 is MNHEY and CDR2 is SVGAGI. V was clipped by 8 bases and J by 1 base, with 8 bases between them. DNA of the CDR3: TGTGCCAGCCGGGCGGGTAACTATGGCTACACCTTC. This translates into CASRAGNYGYTF.

The chain carries TRBV19 and TRBJ2-1; a possible D gene is TRBD2 (5 bases). The CDR3 is 14 amino acids. V was shortened by 7 bases and J by 0 bases, with 10 bases between the two germline ends. Germline V gives CDR1 LNHDA, CDR2 SQIVND (reference sequence). CDR3 amino acids: CASNRELSYNEQFF. The CDR3 DNA is TGTGCCAGTAACCGGGAACTCTCCTACAATGAGCAGTTCTTC.

The gene calls are TRBV18 and TRBJ2-6; 11 bases line up with TRBD1. Germline-derived CDR1 and CDR2 are KGHSH and LQKENI. The CDR3 totals 18 residues. Trimming cost V 8 bases and J 4 bases; bases outside gene matches: 13. CDR3 DNA: TGTGCCAGCCAACCGGGAGGACAGGGGGCGCCCGGGGCCAACGTCCTGACTTTC. It encodes CASQPGGQGAPGANVLTF.